This T cell receptor (beta chain) was documented in a study of CD4 T cells in relation to SARS-CoV-2 and coronaviruses. For this clone: Its specificity is unknown.

The study's findings and limits: Around 62% of donors had memory CD4+ clonotypes crossrecognizing SARS-CoV-2 and common cold coronavirus spike.

Naive or memory CD4+ cells were cultured 1:1 with T cell-depleted PBMCs plus CEF. There are 15 residues in the CDR3. The germline V gene has CDR1 MNHNY and CDR2 SVGAGI (reference sequence). V lost 2 bases and J lost 5, with 15 bases in between. Generated by immunoSEQ multiplex PCR, the TCRdb table keeps only in-frame clones and is missing some. The sample records about 43,000 clones, around 79% being singletons. The source material was naive CD4+ T cells from PBMCs, cultured in vitro. Subset meaning: naive CD4+ T cells isolated by negative enrichment. The gene calls are TRBV6-6 and TRBJ2-5, with D perhaps being TRBD1 or TRBD2 (6 bases each). This receptor was identified in an adult with COVID-19. CDR3 region: CASSYVRGPRETQYF. The CDR3, as DNA: TGTGCCAGCAGTTACGTCCGGGGGCCCCGGGAGACCCAGTACTTC.